The TCR beta chain described here comes from a study of T-cell reconstitution after alpha-beta-depleted transplantation in children. Germline trimming cut 4 bases from V and 7 bases from J; bases unmatched to any gene: 8. The CDR3 extends over 15 amino acids. CDR1 MNHEY and CDR2 SVGAGI come from the germline V gene. Unique molecular identifiers tagged the TCRbeta library. MiXCR, run by TCRdb on the PCR reads, gives a single entry per CDR3 protein. Seen here are 600,000 to 700,000 distinct CDR3 sequences, about 15% observed once, and the top ten hold about 1.1%. The material sequenced was PBMCs from the stem cell graft donor, taken from the stem cell graft. This chain links TRBV6-5 with TRBJ1-2, with 11 bases that match TRBD1. This TCR was recovered from a human donor who donated a stem cell graft to a child with acute myeloid leukemia. CDR3 sequence reads: CASSFAGQGVLGYTF. CDR3 DNA sequence: TGTGCCAGCAGTTTCGCGGGACAGGGGGTACTTGGCTACACCTTC.